Shown below are 25 T cell receptor beta chains from a single sample sequenced in a study of beta chain features in type 1 diabetes. Broader study findings: All four CD4+ subsets from Type 1 diabetes patients carried moderately but significantly shorter TCRB CDR3s.

Expressed TCRB transcripts were sequenced because the entire RNA isolate underwent reverse transcription. The protocol was immunoSEQ multiplex PCR, while the TCRdb copy is restricted to in-frame clones and leaves out a portion. The sample yields roughly 150,000 clones, around 8% seen once. Antigen specificity for these receptors is unknown. Sequencing was done on a sample of central memory CD4+ T cells from blood. The receptors shown here come from a woman in her thirties or forties with type 1 diabetes.

This clone was detected ten times or more. The chain has TRBV9 and TRBJ2-5; TRBD2 might be the D (5 bases). Germline lookup yields CDR1 SGDLS and CDR2 YYNGEE. V lost 1 base and J lost 7, with 11 bases in between. There are 13 residues in the CDR3. The CDR3 sequence: CASSVRAEGTQYF. DNA of the CDR3: TGTGCCAGCAGCGTACGAGCGGAAGGGACCCAGTACTTC.

This clone was seen only a few times. The V gene is TRBV13, the J gene TRBJ1-2; D not resolved. The CDR3 has 14 residues. Deletions cut 6 bases from V and 8 bases from J, with 19 bases between. Looked up from germline, CDR1 is PRHDT and CDR2 is FYEKMQ (reference sequence). Written as DNA, the CDR3 is TGTGCCAGCAGTCAAACCCGGGCCACTAGAGGCTACACCTTC. Translating it yields CASSQTRATRGYTF.

The chain links TRBV14 to TRBJ2-7, with D perhaps matching TRBD1 (6 bases). Trimming removed 4 bases from V and 6 bases from J, with 13 bases in between. CDR1 is SGHDN, CDR2 FVKESK, per germline. The CDR3 runs 13 residues. CDR3 sequence: CASSRTVRLEQYF. The CDR3, as DNA: TGTGCCAGCAGCCGGACAGTCAGGCTCGAGCAGTACTTC.

This clone was picked up a small number of times. This rearrangement joins TRBV7-3 to TRBJ1-4; 7 nucleotides line up with TRBD1. The CDR3 consists of 16 residues. Germline CDR1 is SGHTA and CDR2 is FQGTGA. The V and J ends lost 7 bases and 1 base, in that order; junction bases with no gene match: 9. The CDR3 here is CASIPTGNKTNEKLFF. The CDR3 DNA follows: TGTGCCAGCATCCCGACAGGGAACAAAACTAATGAAAAACTGTTTTTT.

The chain combines TRBV4-3 with TRBJ2-7; 8 positions agree with TRBD2. The length of the CDR3 is 17 residues. J was trimmed by 2 bases and V by 3 bases; bases with no gene match: 12. Germline values: CDR1 LGHNA, CDR2 YSLEER. CDR3 sequence: CASSQSRGLAGTYEQYF. The CDR3 DNA follows: TGCGCCAGCAGCCAGTCGAGAGGGCTAGCGGGCACCTACGAGCAGTACTTC.

The chain employs TRBV30 and TRBJ1-5; D is perhaps TRBD1 (6 bases). V was pared by 3 bases and J by 5 bases, with 11 bases between. The germline V gene has CDR1 GTSNPN and CDR2 SVGIG (reference sequence). The CDR3 is 13 residues long. The CDR3 DNA follows: TGTGCCTGGAGCCAGGGGTTGGATCAGCCCCAGCATTTT. Its translation: CAWSQGLDQPQHF. The full variable domain, with the rest looked up from reference TRBV30 and TRBJ1-5, is SQTIHQWPATLVQPVGSPLSLECTVEGTSNPNLYWYRQAAGRGLQLLFYSVGIGQISSEVPQNLSASRPQDRQFILSSKKLLLSDSGFYLCAWSQGLDQPQHFGDGTRLSIL.

The gene calls are TRBV5-6 and TRBJ2-1; TRBD1 might be the D (5 bases). This CDR3 has 16 residues. Trimming removed 0 bases at V and 9 bases at J, with 19 bases between. Germline V lookup: CDR1 SGHDT, CDR2 YYEEEE. For the CDR3, the DNA is TGTGCCAGCAGCTTGGATATGTTACGCGGCCAGGGTGAGCAGTTCTTC. It specifies CASSLDMLRGQGEQFF.

The chain carries TRBV11-3 and TRBJ2-4; 8 bases match TRBD2. The length of the CDR3 is 14 residues. The germline CDR1 and CDR2 sequences are SGHNT and YENEEA. V lost 5 bases to trimming and J lost 11 bases; unmatched junction nucleotides: 11. The CDR3 DNA is TGTGCCAGCAGCCCCGGACACGCGGGGGGATTTCAGTACTTC. Protein sequence: CASSPGHAGGFQYF.

The chain has TRBV28 and TRBJ1-5; D is uncertain. The length of the CDR3 is 17 residues. Germline V gene sequence: CDR1 MDHEN, CDR2 SYDVKM. The V end lost 4 bases, the J end lost 3 bases, and 19 bases lay between the germline ends. As DNA, the CDR3 is TGTGCCAGCAGTTCCCCCGAGGGCGTGGAGGACAATCAGCCCCAGCATTTT. Translated, it gives CASSSPEGVEDNQPQHF.

This clone showed up just a few times. The V and J genes are TRBV19 and TRBJ2-2; D gene ambiguous. Per germline, CDR1 LNHDA and CDR2 SQIVND (reference sequence). Between the trimmed V and J ends, which lost 2 bases and 7 bases, there was a span of 8 bases. The CDR3 length is 13 residues. The CDR3 here is CASSIQQDGELFF. DNA of the CDR3: TGTGCCAGTAGTATACAGCAGGACGGGGAGCTGTTTTTT.

This clone was observed a few times. One junction end does not reproduce the germline sequence, and a read error may be involved. J is TRBJ2-1 and V is TRBV11-1, with 8 bases fitting TRBD2. CDR3 length: 13 residues. The germline CDR1 and CDR2 sequences are SGHAT and FQDESV (reference sequence). The CDR3 spells CACSGRSGNEQFF. The CDR3 coding sequence is TGTGCCTGCAGCGGGAGAAGTGGCAATGAGCAGTTCTTC.

This chain links TRBV5-1 with TRBJ2-3, with D maybe TRBD1 (5 bases). This CDR3 comprises 15 residues. Trimming shortened V by 2 bases and J by 3 bases, and 13 bases separated the two germline ends. Germline CDR1 and CDR2: SGHRS and YFSETQ. CDR3 bases: TGCGCCAGCAGCTTTAGGGGCGGTGAGACAGATACGCAGTATTTT. Residues: CASSFRGGETDTQYF.

This clone was recorded many times. V is TRBV7-2 and J is TRBJ2-1; 8 nucleotides line up with TRBD2. The V gene's germline CDR1 is SGHTA and CDR2 FQGNSA. V lost 5 bases to trimming and J lost 5 bases; unmatched junction nucleotides: 8. The CDR3 has 15 amino acids. The CDR3 DNA reads as TGTGCCAGCAGCCGGACTAGCCATACAAACAATGAGCAGTTCTTC. Translating it yields CASSRTSHTNNEQFF.

This clone was detected only a few times. The chain couples TRBV29-1 to TRBJ2-7; TRBD2 agrees at 10 bases. This CDR3 spans 15 amino acids. CDR1 is SQVTM, CDR2 ANQGSEA, per germline. V was clipped by 7 bases and J by 7 bases; unmatched bases: 16. In nucleotides, the CDR3 is TGCAGCGCTCAGGAAACGAGACTAGCGGGTGGGGAGCAGTACTTC. Translated, it gives CSAQETRLAGGEQYF.

The chain is built from TRBV28 and TRBJ1-2; D is perhaps TRBD1 (5 bases). The V and J ends lost 8 bases and 7 bases respectively, with 20 bases between them. The length of the CDR3 is 14 residues. Per germline, CDR1 MDHEN and CDR2 SYDVKM. CDR3 residues: CASSPPQGWGGYTF. CDR3 in DNA: TGTGCCAGCTCCCCCCCCCAGGGCTGGGGTGGCTACACCTTC.

This clone was detected only a few times. V and J are TRBV9 and TRBJ1-6, with a weak D call TRBD1 (6 bases). V was trimmed by 5 bases and J by 2 bases, leaving 14 bases between them. The CDR3 runs 16 residues. Looked up from germline, CDR1 is SGDLS and CDR2 is YYNGEE. CDR3 DNA: TGTGCCAGCAGTCAACAGGGAACCCCCTATAATTCACCCCTCCACTTT. Translation gives CASSQQGTPYNSPLHF.

This clone was found a few times. This chain uses TRBV5-4 with TRBJ1-3; TRBD1 matches at 8 bases. CDR1 and CDR2 from the germline V gene are SGHNT and YYREEE (reference sequence). The J segment lost 4 bases and the V segment lost 4 bases, leaving 10 bases of the junction unmatched. CDR3 length: 16 residues. The CDR3: CASSPRQGAGGNTIYF. As DNA, the CDR3 is TGTGCCAGCAGCCCGAGGCAGGGGGCAGGAGGAAACACCATATATTTT.

In this sample, this clone turned up a few times. The chain couples TRBV6-6 to TRBJ2-7; TRBD2 is a possible D gene (6 bases). V was trimmed by 0 bases and J by 6 bases, leaving 6 bases between them. The V gene's germline CDR1 is MNHNY and CDR2 SVGAGI (reference sequence). This CDR3 region has 12 residues. The CDR3 nucleotides read TGTGCCAGCAGTTACTCGGAGGGCGAGCAGTACTTC. Translation gives CASSYSEGEQYF.

The chain is built from TRBV5-1 and TRBJ1-1; 7 bases are a match to TRBD1. CDR1 and CDR2 (germline): SGHRS, YFSETQ. The CDR3 runs 14 residues. Trimming removed 4 bases from V and 5 bases from J; junction bases left unmatched: 8. This chain's CDR3 is CASSTEQGRTEAFF. The CDR3 nucleotides are TGCGCCAGCAGCACAGAACAGGGGCGGACTGAAGCTTTCTTT.

This clone was seen a few times. The chain couples TRBV7-2 to TRBJ2-1; perhaps TRBD1 as D (6 bases). This CDR3 contains 13 residues. The V gene's germline CDR1 is SGHTA and CDR2 FQGNSA. The ends were cut back, 3 bases at V and 9 bases at J, with 12 bases in the middle. The CDR3 nucleotides are TGTGCCAGCAGCTTGAACAGGGATAGTGAGCAGTTCTTC. Its protein is CASSLNRDSEQFF.

CDR3 sequence (DNA): TGTGCCAGCTCACCACAGCCAGGGGGGAATGAGCAGTTCTTC. Amino acids: CASSPQPGGNEQFF. The V call is TRBV18, the J call TRBJ2-1, with a tentative D call TRBD1 (7 bases). Germline CDR1 KGHSH, CDR2 LQKENI. This CDR3 has 14 residues. V lost 1 base, J lost 7 bases, and 11 bases lay in between.

V usage is TRBV29-1 and J usage is TRBJ2-5, with D unresolved. Deletions cut 1 base from V and 5 bases from J, with 5 bases between. CDR3 length: 11 amino acids. Germline V lookup: CDR1 SQVTM, CDR2 ANQGSEA. The CDR3: CSVEAEETQYF. In DNA form, the CDR3 reads TGCAGCGTTGAAGCGGAGGAGACCCAGTACTTC.

The genes are TRBV11-1 and TRBJ1-2; D is uncertain. In germline, CDR1 is SGHAT, CDR2 FQDESV (reference sequence). The CDR3 has 13 residues. V shed 8 bases and J shed 1 base, with 11 bases lying between them. CDR3 in amino acids: CASGRTLNYGYTF. The CDR3 nucleotides are TGTGCCAGCGGGAGGACCCTTAACTATGGCTACACCTTC.

A few counts support this clone. J is TRBJ1-1 and V is TRBV11-2; D remains ambiguous. Germline CDR1 reads SGHAT; CDR2 reads FQNNGV. Deletions cut 1 base from V and 3 bases from J, with 15 bases between. This CDR3 has 16 amino acids. CDR3 amino acids: CASSLGATAVDTEAFF. In DNA form, the CDR3 reads TGTGCCAGCAGCTTAGGAGCGACGGCTGTCGACACTGAAGCTTTCTTT.

The chain links TRBV5-1 to TRBJ1-4; D is undetermined. The CDR3 runs to 13 residues. The germline CDR1 and CDR2 sequences are SGHRS and YFSETQ. Trimming took 4 bases from V and 5 from J, leaving 9 bases between them. The CDR3 loop reads CASSPTGNEKLFF. The CDR3, as DNA: TGCGCCAGCAGCCCGACTGGGAATGAAAAACTGTTTTTT.